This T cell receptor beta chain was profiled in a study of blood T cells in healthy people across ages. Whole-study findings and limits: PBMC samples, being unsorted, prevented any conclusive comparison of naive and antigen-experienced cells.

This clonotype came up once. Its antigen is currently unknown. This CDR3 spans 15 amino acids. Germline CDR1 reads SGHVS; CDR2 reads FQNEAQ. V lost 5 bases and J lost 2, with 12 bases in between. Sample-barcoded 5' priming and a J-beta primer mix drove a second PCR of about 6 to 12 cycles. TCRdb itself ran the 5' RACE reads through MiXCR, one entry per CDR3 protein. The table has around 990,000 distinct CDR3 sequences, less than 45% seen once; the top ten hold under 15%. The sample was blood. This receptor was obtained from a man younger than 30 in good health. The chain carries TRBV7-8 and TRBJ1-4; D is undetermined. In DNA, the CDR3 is TGTGCCAGCAGCGCTGGCCCGGGCACTAATGAAAAACTGTTTTTT. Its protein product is CASSAGPGTNEKLFF.